This TCR beta chain was identified in a study of CD8 T cells in ankylosing spondylitis. MiXCR, applied by TCRdb to the 5' RACE reads, yields one record per CDR3 protein. There are 250,000 to 350,000 distinct CDR3 sequences in the sample; around 8% occur only once, and roughly 15% lies in the top ten. Findings and limits, study-wide: There was a TCR beta motif, made of several highly homologous variants, that appeared characteristic of ankylosing spondylitis blood.

Germline lookup yields CDR1 DFQATT and CDR2 SNEGSKA (reference sequence). The CDR3 runs 13 residues. V lost 1 base to trimming and J lost 4 bases, with 10 bases between them. On this clonotype itself: Its antigen is unknown.

This chain joins TRBV20-1 and TRBJ2-5; no clear D. This receptor was taken from a male donor with ankylosing spondylitis. The sample taken for sequencing was blood, either unsorted or a sorted T cell fraction (not recorded which). The CDR3 region is CSARVPGRETQYF. Here the CDR3 DNA reads TGCAGTGCTAGAGTTCCCGGAAGAGAGACCCAGTACTTC.